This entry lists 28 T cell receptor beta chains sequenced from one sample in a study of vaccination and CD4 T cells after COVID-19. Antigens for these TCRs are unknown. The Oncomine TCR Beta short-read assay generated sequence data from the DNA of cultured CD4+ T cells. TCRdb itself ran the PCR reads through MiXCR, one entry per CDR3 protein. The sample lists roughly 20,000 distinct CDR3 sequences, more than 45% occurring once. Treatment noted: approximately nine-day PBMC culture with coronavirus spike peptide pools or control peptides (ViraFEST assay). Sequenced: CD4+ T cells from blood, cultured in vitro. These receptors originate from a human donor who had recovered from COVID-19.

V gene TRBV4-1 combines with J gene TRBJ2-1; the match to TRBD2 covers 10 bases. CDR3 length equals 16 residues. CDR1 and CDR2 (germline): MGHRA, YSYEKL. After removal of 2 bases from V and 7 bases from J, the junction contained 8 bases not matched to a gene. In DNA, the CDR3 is TGCGCCAGCAGCCAACCCCTAGCGGGAGTGTGGAATGAGCAGTTCTTC. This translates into CASSQPLAGVWNEQFF.

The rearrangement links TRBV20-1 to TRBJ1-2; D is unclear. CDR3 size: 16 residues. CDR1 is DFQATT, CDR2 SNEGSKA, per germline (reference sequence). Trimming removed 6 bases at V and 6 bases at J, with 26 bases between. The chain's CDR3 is CSATTLGRETIHGYTF. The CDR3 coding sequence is TGCAGTGCAACTACATTAGGGAGGGAGACGATCCATGGCTACACCTTC.

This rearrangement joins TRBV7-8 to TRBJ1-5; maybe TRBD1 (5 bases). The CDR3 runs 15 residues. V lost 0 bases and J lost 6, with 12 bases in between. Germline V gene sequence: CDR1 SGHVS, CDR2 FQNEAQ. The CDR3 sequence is CASSLAGVGRQPQHF. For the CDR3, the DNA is TGTGCCAGCAGCTTAGCGGGGGTGGGACGTCAGCCCCAGCATTTT.

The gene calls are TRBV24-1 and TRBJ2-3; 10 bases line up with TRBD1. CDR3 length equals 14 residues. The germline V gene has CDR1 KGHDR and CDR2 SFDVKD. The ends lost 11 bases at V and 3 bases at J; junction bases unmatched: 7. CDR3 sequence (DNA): TGTGCCATCTCACCGGGACAGGGGACAGATACGCAGTATTTT. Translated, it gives CAISPGQGTDTQYF.

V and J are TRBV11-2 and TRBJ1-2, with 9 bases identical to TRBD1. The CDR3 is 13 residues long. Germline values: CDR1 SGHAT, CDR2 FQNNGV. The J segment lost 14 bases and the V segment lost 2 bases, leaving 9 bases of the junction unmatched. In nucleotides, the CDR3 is TGTGCCAGCAGCTTATTACAGGGGGCCTTCGCAACCTTC. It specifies CASSLLQGAFATF. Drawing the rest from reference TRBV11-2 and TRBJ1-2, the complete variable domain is EAGVAQSPRYKIIEKRQSVAFWCNPISGHATLYWYQQILGQGPKLLIQFQNNGVVDDSQLPKDRFSAERLKGVDSTLKIQPAKLEDSAVYLCASSLLQGAFATFGSGTRLTVV.

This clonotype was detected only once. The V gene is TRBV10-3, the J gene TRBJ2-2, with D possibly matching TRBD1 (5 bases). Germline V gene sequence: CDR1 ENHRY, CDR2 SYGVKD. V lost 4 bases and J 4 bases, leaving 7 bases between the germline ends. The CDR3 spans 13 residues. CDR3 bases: TGTGCCATCAGTGGACAGACCACCGGGGAGCTGTTTTTT. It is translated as CAISGQTTGELFF.

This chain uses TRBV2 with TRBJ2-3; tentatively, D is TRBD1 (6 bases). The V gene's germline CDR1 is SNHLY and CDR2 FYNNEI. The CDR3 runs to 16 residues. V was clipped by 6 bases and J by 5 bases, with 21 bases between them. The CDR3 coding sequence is TGTGCCAGCAGGAGGGTTGCAGGGGCACCACAAGATACGCAGTATTTT. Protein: CASRRVAGAPQDTQYF.

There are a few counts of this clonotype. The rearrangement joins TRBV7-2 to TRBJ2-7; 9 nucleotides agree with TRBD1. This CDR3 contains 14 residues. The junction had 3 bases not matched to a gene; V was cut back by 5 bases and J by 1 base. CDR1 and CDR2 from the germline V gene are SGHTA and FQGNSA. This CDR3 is CASSPDRGSYEQYF. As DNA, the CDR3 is TGTGCCAGCAGCCCAGACAGGGGGTCCTACGAGCAGTACTTC.

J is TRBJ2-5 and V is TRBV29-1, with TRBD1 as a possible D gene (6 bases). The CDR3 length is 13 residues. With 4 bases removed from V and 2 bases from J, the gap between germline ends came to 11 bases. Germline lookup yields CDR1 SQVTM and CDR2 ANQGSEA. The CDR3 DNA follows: TGCAGCGTTGGGGGGCTAGGTCAAGAGACCCAGTACTTC. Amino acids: CSVGGLGQETQYF.

As DNA, the CDR3 is TGTGCCAGCAGTTACGGCCGCAAACAGGGGGCGTCTGAAGCTTTCTTT. It codes for CASSYGRKQGASEAFF. The chain couples TRBV6-5 to TRBJ1-1, with 9 bases fitting TRBD1. Trimming cost V 2 bases and J 6 bases; bases outside gene matches: 10. Germline lookup yields CDR1 MNHEY and CDR2 SVGAGI. The CDR3 extends over 16 amino acids.

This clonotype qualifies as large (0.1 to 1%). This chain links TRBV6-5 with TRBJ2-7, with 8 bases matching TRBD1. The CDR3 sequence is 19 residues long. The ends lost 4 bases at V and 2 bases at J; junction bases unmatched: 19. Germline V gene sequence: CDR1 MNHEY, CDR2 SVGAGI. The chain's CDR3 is CASSFRIKLQGGPAYEQYF. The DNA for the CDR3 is TGTGCCAGCAGTTTCCGAATAAAGCTACAGGGGGGACCCGCCTACGAGCAGTACTTC.

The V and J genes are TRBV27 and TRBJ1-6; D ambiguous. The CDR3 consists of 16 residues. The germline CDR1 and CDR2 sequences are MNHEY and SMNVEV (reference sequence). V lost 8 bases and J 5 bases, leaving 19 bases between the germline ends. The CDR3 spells CASSTRASFNNSPLHF. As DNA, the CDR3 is TGTGCCAGCTCTACGAGGGCCAGCTTTAATAATTCACCCCTCCACTTT.

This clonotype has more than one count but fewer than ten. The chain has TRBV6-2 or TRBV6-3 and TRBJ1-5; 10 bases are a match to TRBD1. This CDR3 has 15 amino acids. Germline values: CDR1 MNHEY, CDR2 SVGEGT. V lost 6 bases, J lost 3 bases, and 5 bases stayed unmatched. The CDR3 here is CASRQTGGYNQPQHF. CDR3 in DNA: TGTGCCAGCAGGCAGACAGGGGGCTACAATCAGCCCCAGCATTTT.

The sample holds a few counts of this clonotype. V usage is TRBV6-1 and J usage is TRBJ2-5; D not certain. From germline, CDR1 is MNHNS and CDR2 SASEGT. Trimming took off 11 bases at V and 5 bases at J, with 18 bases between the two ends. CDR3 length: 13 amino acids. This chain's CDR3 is CAGEGPDAETQYF. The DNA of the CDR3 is TGTGCCGGCGAAGGTCCGGACGCTGAGACCCAGTACTTC.

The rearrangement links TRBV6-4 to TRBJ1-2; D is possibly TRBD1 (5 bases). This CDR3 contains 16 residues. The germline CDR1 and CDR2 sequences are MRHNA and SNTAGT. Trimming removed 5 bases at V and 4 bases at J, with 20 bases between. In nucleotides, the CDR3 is TGTGCCAGCAGTTCAACTAGGGCGAGGGACCTCTATGGCTACACCTTC. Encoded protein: CASSSTRARDLYGYTF.

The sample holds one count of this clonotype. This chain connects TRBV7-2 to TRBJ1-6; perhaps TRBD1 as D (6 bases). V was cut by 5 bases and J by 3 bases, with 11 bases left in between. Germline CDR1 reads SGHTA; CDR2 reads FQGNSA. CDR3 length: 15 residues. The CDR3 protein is CASSLQGNYNSPLHF. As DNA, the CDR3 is TGTGCCAGCAGCCTCCAGGGGAACTATAATTCACCCCTCCACTTT.

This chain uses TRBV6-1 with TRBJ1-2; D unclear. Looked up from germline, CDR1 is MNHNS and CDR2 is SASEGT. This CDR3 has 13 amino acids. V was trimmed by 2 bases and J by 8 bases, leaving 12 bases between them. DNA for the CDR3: TGTGCCAGCAGTGAACATGGGGAAACGGGCTACACCTTC. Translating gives CASSEHGETGYTF.

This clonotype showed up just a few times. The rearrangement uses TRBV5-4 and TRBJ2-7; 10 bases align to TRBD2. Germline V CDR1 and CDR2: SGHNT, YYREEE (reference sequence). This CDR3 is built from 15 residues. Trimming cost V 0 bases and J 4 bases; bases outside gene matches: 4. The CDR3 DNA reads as TGTGCCAGCAGCTTGGTTGCTAGCGGGGGATACGAGCAGTACTTC. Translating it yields CASSLVASGGYEQYF.

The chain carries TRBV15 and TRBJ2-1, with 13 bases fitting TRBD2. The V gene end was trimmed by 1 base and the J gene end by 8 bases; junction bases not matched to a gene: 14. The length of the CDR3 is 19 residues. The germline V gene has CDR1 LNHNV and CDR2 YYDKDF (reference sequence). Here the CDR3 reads CATSRVGRSRTSGSDEQFF. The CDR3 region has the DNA TGTGCCACCAGCAGAGTGGGGAGATCCCGGACTAGCGGGAGTGATGAGCAGTTCTTC.

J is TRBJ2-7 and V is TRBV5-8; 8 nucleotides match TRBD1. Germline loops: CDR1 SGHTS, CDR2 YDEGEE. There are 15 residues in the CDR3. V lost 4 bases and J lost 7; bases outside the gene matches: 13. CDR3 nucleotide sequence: TGTGCCAGCAGCGCTCGAATCAGGGGGCCAGGGGAGCAGTACTTC. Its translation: CASSARIRGPGEQYF. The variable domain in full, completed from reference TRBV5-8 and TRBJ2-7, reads EAGVTQSPTHLIKTRGQQATLRCSPISGHTSVYWYQQALGLGLQFLLWYDEGEERNRGNFPPRFSGRQFPNYSSELNVNALELEDSALYLCASSARIRGPGEQYFGPGTRLTVT.

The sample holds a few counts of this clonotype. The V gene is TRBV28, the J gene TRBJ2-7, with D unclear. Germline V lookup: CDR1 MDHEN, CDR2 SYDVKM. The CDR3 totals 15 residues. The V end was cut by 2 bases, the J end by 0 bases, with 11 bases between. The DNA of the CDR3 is TGTGCCAGCAGTTTAGCTATAGGCTTCTCCTACGAGCAGTACTTC. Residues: CASSLAIGFSYEQYF.

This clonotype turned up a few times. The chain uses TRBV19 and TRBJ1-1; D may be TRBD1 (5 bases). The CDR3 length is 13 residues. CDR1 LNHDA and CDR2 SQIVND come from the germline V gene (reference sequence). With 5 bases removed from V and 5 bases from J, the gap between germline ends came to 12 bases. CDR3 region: CASSPQAGTEAFF. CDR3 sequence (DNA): TGTGCCAGTAGTCCACAGGCCGGAACTGAAGCTTTCTTT.

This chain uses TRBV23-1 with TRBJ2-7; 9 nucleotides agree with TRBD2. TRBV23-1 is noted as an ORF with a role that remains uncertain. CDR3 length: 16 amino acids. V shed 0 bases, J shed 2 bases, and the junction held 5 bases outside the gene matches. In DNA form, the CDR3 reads TGCGCCAGCAGTCAATCCTTGGGCGGGGGGGCCTACGAGCAGTACTTC. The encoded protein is CASSQSLGGGAYEQYF.

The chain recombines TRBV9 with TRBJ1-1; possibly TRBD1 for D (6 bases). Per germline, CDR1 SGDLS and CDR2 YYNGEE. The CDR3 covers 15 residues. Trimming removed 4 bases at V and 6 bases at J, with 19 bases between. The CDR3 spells CASSPDGGRKAEAFF. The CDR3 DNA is TGTGCCAGCAGCCCAGACGGGGGGCGCAAGGCTGAAGCTTTCTTT.

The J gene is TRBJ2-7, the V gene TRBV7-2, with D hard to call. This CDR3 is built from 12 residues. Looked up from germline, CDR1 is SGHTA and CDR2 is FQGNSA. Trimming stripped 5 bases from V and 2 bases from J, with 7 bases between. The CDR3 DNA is TGTGCCAGCAGCCCCAATACCTACGAGCAGTACTTC. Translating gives CASSPNTYEQYF.

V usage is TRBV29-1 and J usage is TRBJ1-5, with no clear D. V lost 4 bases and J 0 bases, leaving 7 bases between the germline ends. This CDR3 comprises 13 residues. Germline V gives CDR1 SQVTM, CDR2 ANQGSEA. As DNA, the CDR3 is TGCAGCGTTGTATTCGATAGCAATCAGCCCCAGCATTTT. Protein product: CSVVFDSNQPQHF.

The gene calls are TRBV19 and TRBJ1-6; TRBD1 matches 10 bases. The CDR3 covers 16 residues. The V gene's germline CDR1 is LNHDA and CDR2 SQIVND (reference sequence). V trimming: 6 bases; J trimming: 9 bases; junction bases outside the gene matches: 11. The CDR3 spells CASRFLTGGSSSPLHF. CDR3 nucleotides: TGTGCCAGTAGGTTCTTGACAGGGGGCTCGTCTTCACCCCTCCACTTT.

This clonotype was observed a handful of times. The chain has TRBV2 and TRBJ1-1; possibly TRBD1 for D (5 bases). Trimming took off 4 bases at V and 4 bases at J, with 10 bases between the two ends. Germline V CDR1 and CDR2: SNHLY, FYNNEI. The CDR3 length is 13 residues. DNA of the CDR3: TGTGCCAGCAGTGTCAATCAGGGCACTGAAGCTTTCTTT. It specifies CASSVNQGTEAFF.